This entry is about one T cell receptor (beta chain). Its specificity is not known. The same CDR3 can be traced to other DNA sequences in this sample. The record originates from a study of graft-versus-host responses after intestinal transplantation. In the study overall: All of the recipients had induction that used anti-thymocyte globulin, then tacrolimus and steroids for approximately 3 years. Study-level points and caveats: Recipient-marrow GvH clones were detected, some having first appeared in ileum or blood. High graft-versus-host to host-versus-graft clonal ratios were found in allografts of patients who had graft-donor T cell macrochimerism.

Clones were read by immunoSEQ multiplex PCR, and TCRdb kept only the in-frame ones, dropping some. The sample has about 21,000 clones; roughly 87% are singletons. There are 16 residues in the CDR3. V lost 0 bases and J 2 bases, leaving 13 bases between the germline ends. Germline CDR1 SGHTS, CDR2 YDEGEE. Sequenced here: PBMCs, sampled about 62 days after intestinal transplantation. The chain joins TRBV5-8 to TRBJ2-3; the D is unclear. This TCR derives from a human patient who received an intestinal transplant, so some T cells may come from the graft donor. The CDR3: CASSLGKTTVTDTQYF. CDR3 bases: TGTGCCAGCAGCTTGGGGAAGACCACCGTCACAGATACGCAGTATTTT.